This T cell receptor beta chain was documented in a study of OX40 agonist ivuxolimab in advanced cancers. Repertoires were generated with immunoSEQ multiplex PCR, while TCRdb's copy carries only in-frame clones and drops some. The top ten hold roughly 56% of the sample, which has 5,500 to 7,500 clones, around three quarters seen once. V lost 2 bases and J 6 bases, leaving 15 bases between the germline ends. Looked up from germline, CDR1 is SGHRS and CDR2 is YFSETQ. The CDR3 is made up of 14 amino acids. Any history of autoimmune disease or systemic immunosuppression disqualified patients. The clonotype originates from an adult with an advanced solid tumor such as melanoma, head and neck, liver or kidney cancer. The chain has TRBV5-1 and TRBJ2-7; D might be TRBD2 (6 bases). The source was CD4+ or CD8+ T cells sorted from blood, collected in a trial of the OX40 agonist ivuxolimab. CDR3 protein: CASSLGTDSGEQYF. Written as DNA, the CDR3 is TGCGCCAGCAGCTTAGGGACTGATTCGGGCGAGCAGTACTTC. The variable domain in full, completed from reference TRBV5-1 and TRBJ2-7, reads KAGVTQTPRYLIKTRGQQVTLSCSPISGHRSVSWYQQTPGQGLQFLFEYFSETQRNKGNFPGRFSGRQFSNSRSEMNVSTLELGDSALYLCASSLGTDSGEQYFGPGTRLTVT.